This T cell receptor (beta chain) appears in the sequencing data of a study of T-cell reconstitution after alpha-beta-depleted transplantation in children. This clonotype was observed many times. Its target is unknown. Study results and caveats: Expanded clones from the graft, numbering several hundred, reportedly supplied alpha-beta T cells about two months after transplant. At the one-year point after transplant, T-cell counts and TCRbeta diversity were found to come mostly from T cells that had been newly produced. Surviving thymic progenitors and recipient T cells were the source of high TCRbeta diversity at day 60 in some patients.

The CDR3 contains 14 residues. Germline CDR1 and CDR2: SGHTA and FQGTGA. After removal of 8 bases from V and 7 bases from J, the junction contained 13 bases not matched to a gene. Preparing the TCRbeta library involved the use of unique molecular identifiers. TCRdb itself ran the PCR reads through MiXCR, one entry per CDR3 protein. The sample yields around 70,000 distinct CDR3 sequences, roughly a tenth seen once. The TCR was taken from a boy between 10 and 17 years old with acute myeloid leukemia, due to receive a stem cell transplant. Specimen: PBMCs, collected before TCRalphabeta/CD19-depleted stem cell transplant. This chain connects TRBV7-3 to TRBJ2-7, with TRBD1 matching 8 bases. The DNA of the CDR3 is TGTGCCAGCGACGGATACCCCAGGGGGCGGGAGCAGTACTTC. Translated, it gives CASDGYPRGREQYF.